This record concerns one T cell receptor beta chain sequence. Antigen: not known. Produced via immunoSEQ multiplex PCR; TCRdb's table is partial and in-frame only. This sample has 37,000 or so clones; under 70% occur once, and the top ten carry 14% to 15%. This CDR3 is 13 amino acids long. The V and J ends lost 5 bases and 10 bases respectively, with 17 bases between them. The germline CDR1 and CDR2 sequences are SGHVS and FQNEAQ. The data originate from a study of vaccination effects on CD4 cells after COVID-19. Study-wide findings and caveats: Late post-vaccination samples showed marked contraction of infection- and vaccine-induced clones.

Before sequencing, viral peptide pools were used by the ViraFEST assay to expand antigen-specific CD4+ T cells. Culturing for more than 9 days preceded CD4+ T cell isolation. The healthy vaccine recipients, who had no prior SARS-CoV-2 infection, showed negative nucleocapsid antibodies. This chain uses TRBV7-8 with TRBJ1-2, with TRBD1 as a possible D gene (6 bases). The sequence came from a human donor who received a COVID-19 vaccine. Source: CD4+ T cells from PBMCs cultured with HCoV-OC43 spike peptides, taken before COVID-19 vaccination. Subset reported: HCoV-OC43 spike overlapping peptide pool stimulation. Here the CDR3 reads CASSPRDTVYYTF. DNA of the CDR3: TGTGCCAGCAGCCCCCGGGACACGGTCTACTACACCTTC.